A selection of T cell receptor beta chains follows, all from one sample in a study of blood T cell repertoires in COVID-19. Measured with immunoSEQ multiplex PCR; TCRdb has only the in-frame clones, and not every one. In the table there are tens of thousands of clones, roughly 90% of which are singletons. Input material: peripheral blood. These receptors were collected from a man aged 55-75 years with active or convalescent COVID-19. Both conserved end residues are part of each CDR3. The order of the fields is V gene, J gene, clone size, D gene, CDR3 length, CDR3 protein, CDR3 DNA. The D gene is left open where the match is weak. The size of a clone is reported for some rows only, either as once, few or many, or as a class for expanded clones.

V gene: TRBV4-1; J gene: TRBJ2-5; clone size: -; D gene: TRBD2; CDR3 length: 15; CDR3 protein: CASSQGTSGLETQYF; CDR3 DNA: TGCGCCAGCAGCCAAGGGACTAGCGGGCTTGAGACCCAGTACTTC
V gene: TRBV7-9; J gene: TRBJ2-5; clone size: few; D gene: TRBD2; CDR3 length: 13; CDR3 protein: CASSDREGETQYF; CDR3 DNA: TGTGCCAGCAGCGATAGGGAGGGGGAGACCCAGTACTTC
V gene: TRBV6-5; J gene: TRBJ2-2; clone size: -; D gene: TRBD1; CDR3 length: 13; CDR3 protein: CASRRQGTGELFF; CDR3 DNA: TGTGCCAGCAGGAGACAGGGCACCGGGGAGCTGTTTTTT
V gene: TRBV7-2; J gene: TRBJ1-3; clone size: -; D gene: -; CDR3 length: 18; CDR3 protein: CASSRLGISHHSGNTIYF; CDR3 DNA: TGTGCCAGCAGCCGGCTGGGCATTTCCCACCACTCTGGAAACACCATATATTTT
V gene: TRBV19; J gene: TRBJ1-4; clone size: -; D gene: TRBD1; CDR3 length: 14; CDR3 protein: CASGDRGVNEKLFF; CDR3 DNA: TGTGCCAGTGGGGACAGGGGGGTTAATGAAAAACTGTTTTTT
V gene: TRBV10-1; J gene: TRBJ2-1; clone size: once; D gene: TRBD2; CDR3 length: 13; CDR3 protein: CASSFITSGEQFF; CDR3 DNA: TGCGCCAGCAGTTTTATCACTAGCGGTGAGCAGTTCTTC
V gene: TRBV5-6; J gene: TRBJ2-7; clone size: -; D gene: -; CDR3 length: 13; CDR3 protein: CASSFAPTYEQYF; CDR3 DNA: TGTGCCAGCAGCTTTGCGCCTACTTACGAGCAGTACTTC
V gene: TRBV19; J gene: TRBJ1-5; clone size: once; D gene: -; CDR3 length: 16; CDR3 protein: CASSRTGFRGNQPQHF; CDR3 DNA: TGTGCCAGTAGTCGTACAGGGTTTCGGGGCAATCAGCCCCAGCATTTT
V gene: TRBV30; J gene: TRBJ2-7; clone size: once; D gene: TRBD1; CDR3 length: 12; CDR3 protein: CAWGDSYYEQYF; CDR3 DNA: TGTGCCTGGGGGGACAGCTACTACGAGCAGTACTTC
V gene: TRBV11-2; J gene: TRBJ1-2; clone size: few; D gene: TRBD1; CDR3 length: 13; CDR3 protein: CASSFRGGNGYTF; CDR3 DNA: TGTGCCAGCAGCTTTAGAGGGGGCAATGGCTACACCTTC